This T cell receptor beta chain was documented in a study of cytomegalovirus exposure and HLA in healthy donors. Study conclusions and caveats: While the bulk of TCR sequences proved rare, some public TCRs turned up in many donors.

Concerning this clone itself: Its antigen is not identified.

V was pared by 6 bases and J by 4 bases, with 11 bases of the junction left unmatched. The CDR3 totals 16 residues. The germline CDR1 and CDR2 sequences are SGHVS and FQNEAQ. Healthy bone marrow donors supplied every sample. Amplification used 60 Vbeta primers and 13 Jbeta primers. The table came from immunoSEQ multiplex PCR; TCRdb's copy has only in-frame clones and leaves some out. In the table there are 85,000 to 130,000 clones, 60% to 80% of which are singletons. The specimen sequenced was PBMCs. The receptor's source is a boy between 10 and 17 years old in good health and CMV-seronegative. The V call is TRBV7-8, the J call TRBJ2-5; 10 nucleotides agree with TRBD2. CDR3 DNA sequence: TGTGCCAGCAGGCTGGAAGGACTAGCGGTCGGAGAGACCCAGTACTTC. Encoded protein: CASRLEGLAVGETQYF.